The next 16 T cell receptor beta chains were all read from a single sample in a study of cytomegalovirus exposure and HLA in healthy donors. 60 Vbeta and 13 Jbeta primers were used in PCR. The protocol was immunoSEQ multiplex PCR, while the TCRdb copy is restricted to in-frame clones and leaves out a portion. This sample has around 120,000 clones, with approximately 85% found just once. The sequencing input was PBMCs. The receptors originated from a boy younger than 18 in good health and CMV-seronegative.

The V gene is TRBV6-1, the J gene TRBJ2-3, with 9 bases that match TRBD2. Per germline, CDR1 MNHNS and CDR2 SASEGT. V lost 3 bases and J lost 1; bases outside the gene matches: 8. The CDR3 spans 17 residues. In nucleotides, the CDR3 is TGTGCCAGCAGTGATCTCCGAGCGGGAGGCCGCACAGATACGCAGTATTTT. Translating it yields CASSDLRAGGRTDTQYF.

The rearrangement uses TRBV27 and TRBJ1-4; 10 bases match TRBD1. The trim removed 3 bases at V and 8 bases at J, leaving 6 bases unmatched. Germline CDR1 is MNHEY and CDR2 is SMNVEV (reference sequence). The CDR3 covers 15 residues. The CDR3 DNA reads TGTGCCAGCAGTTTGGCCGGGACAGGGGACGAAAAACTGTTTTTT. Amino acids: CASSLAGTGDEKLFF.

J is TRBJ1-1 and V is TRBV29-1; D ambiguous. Trimming shortened V by 4 bases and J by 2 bases, and 8 bases separated the two germline ends. Germline-derived CDR1 and CDR2 are SQVTM and ANQGSEA. This CDR3 has 12 amino acids. The CDR3 DNA sequence: TGCAGCGTTGTGGTAGTAAACACTGAAGCTTTCTTT. Protein product: CSVVVVNTEAFF. The variable domain in full, completed from reference TRBV29-1 and TRBJ1-1, reads SAVISQKPSRDICQRGTSLTIQCQVDSQVTMMFWYRQQPGQSLTLIATANQGSEATYESGFVIDKFPISRPNLTFSTLTVSNMSPEDSSIYLCSVVVVNTEAFFGQGTRLTVV.

This sequence joins TRBV27 and TRBJ2-7; 7 positions match TRBD2. Germline assignment: CDR1 MNHEY and CDR2 SMNVEV (reference sequence). Trimming at V came to 5 bases and at J to 2 bases, leaving 6 bases not matched to a gene. This CDR3 has 14 residues. The CDR3 DNA is TGTGCCAGCAGTCCGATAGCGGGCACCTACGAGCAGTACTTC. Encoded protein: CASSPIAGTYEQYF.

This sequence joins TRBV7-9 and TRBJ1-2, with no clear D. Per germline, CDR1 SEHNR and CDR2 FQNEAQ (reference sequence). V lost 5 bases and J 2 bases, leaving 9 bases between the germline ends. CDR3 size: 13 residues. The CDR3 coding sequence is TGTGCCAGCAGCGAACAGTCAAACTATGGCTACACCTTC. Translation: CASSEQSNYGYTF.

The gene calls are TRBV7-8 and TRBJ2-7, with D perhaps matching TRBD2 (6 bases). The CDR3 totals 15 residues. The V gene's germline CDR1 is SGHVS and CDR2 FQNEAQ. The ends were cut back, 1 base at V and 2 bases at J, with 12 bases in the middle. CDR3 sequence reads: CASSLDRGGTYEQYF. The CDR3 DNA is TGTGCCAGCAGCTTAGACCGTGGGGGGACCTACGAGCAGTACTTC.

V and J are TRBV4-1 and TRBJ2-2; TRBD2 is a possible D gene (6 bases). Germline V gene lookup returns CDR1 MGHRA and CDR2 YSYEKL. The CDR3 is made up of 17 amino acids. The ends were cut back, 0 bases at V and 6 bases at J, with 17 bases in the middle. Here the CDR3 reads CASSQDRRGLLAGELFF. The CDR3 nucleotides read TGCGCCAGCAGCCAAGATCGTCGGGGGTTGCTCGCCGGGGAGCTGTTTTTT.

The chain is built from TRBV27 and TRBJ2-1, with a possible D match to TRBD2 (7 bases). CDR3 size: 16 residues. CDR1 and CDR2 from the germline V gene are MNHEY and SMNVEV (reference sequence). Trimming stripped 5 bases from V and 3 bases from J, with 17 bases between. As DNA, the CDR3 is TGTGCCAGCAGTAGGGGGGGGCGGGGGAACTACAATGAGCAGTTCTTC. Residues: CASSRGGRGNYNEQFF.

This clone has just a few counts. The gene calls are TRBV4-3 and TRBJ2-7, with 7 bases fitting TRBD2. Trimming cost V 4 bases and J 3 bases; bases outside gene matches: 12. This CDR3 has 16 amino acids. Germline CDR1 reads LGHNA; CDR2 reads YSLEER. The CDR3 reads CASSPNHRDYYYEQYF. The CDR3 region has the DNA TGCGCCAGCAGCCCTAACCACCGGGACTACTACTACGAGCAGTACTTC.

The genes are TRBV7-6 and TRBJ2-1; TRBD1 matches at 12 bases. The ends lost 9 bases at V and 2 bases at J; junction bases unmatched: 11. The germline gives CDR1 SGHVS, CDR2 FNYEAQ. CDR3 length equals 17 residues. CDR3 sequence reads: CASHNLGTGGAYNEQFF. CDR3 DNA: TGTGCCAGTCATAACCTCGGGACAGGGGGCGCCTACAATGAGCAGTTCTTC.

The V gene is TRBV7-9, the J gene TRBJ2-1; D remains unclear. The CDR3 extends over 15 amino acids. Per germline, CDR1 SEHNR and CDR2 FQNEAQ (reference sequence). Trimming took off 5 bases at V and 7 bases at J, with 18 bases between the two ends. The CDR3 region is CASSPIEVRLNEQFF. The CDR3 nucleotides read TGTGCCAGCAGCCCTATAGAGGTTAGATTAAATGAGCAGTTCTTC.

This chain's CDR3 is CASSLGQGGQETQYF. For the CDR3, the DNA is TGCGCCAGCAGCTTGGGACAGGGGGGGCAAGAGACCCAGTACTTC. The chain combines TRBV5-1 with TRBJ2-5, with TRBD1 matching 9 bases. The CDR3 runs to 15 residues. With 0 bases clipped from V and 2 bases from J, the junction kept 2 bases outside the gene matches. Per germline, CDR1 SGHRS and CDR2 YFSETQ.

The chain uses TRBV6-5 and TRBJ2-3, with 7 positions matching TRBD2. Germline lookup yields CDR1 MNHEY and CDR2 SVGAGI. The CDR3 totals 12 residues. The V gene end was trimmed by 6 bases and the J gene end by 6 bases; junction bases not matched to a gene: 3. CDR3 protein: CASRTGGDTQYF. The CDR3 DNA sequence: TGTGCCAGCAGAACCGGGGGGGATACGCAGTATTTT.

The chain recombines TRBV9 with TRBJ1-2, with unresolved D. The CDR3 sequence is 14 residues long. V was shortened by 4 bases and J by 1 base, with 11 bases between the two germline ends. Germline CDR1 and CDR2: SGDLS and YYNGEE. This CDR3 is CASSFDGDNYGYTF. The DNA of the CDR3 is TGTGCCAGCAGCTTTGACGGGGATAACTATGGCTACACCTTC.

This sequence joins TRBV7-2 and TRBJ2-7; 9 nucleotides align to TRBD1. V lost 1 base and J lost 5; bases outside the gene matches: 6. Germline V CDR1 and CDR2: SGHTA, FQGNSA. CDR3 length: 15 amino acids. The CDR3 loop reads CASSLVVTGGNEQYF. Written as DNA, the CDR3 is TGTGCCAGCAGCTTAGTCGTGACAGGGGGGAACGAGCAGTACTTC.

V and J are TRBV19 and TRBJ1-2; D not certain. Trimming shortened V by 2 bases and J by 2 bases, and 3 bases separated the two germline ends. The V gene's germline CDR1 is LNHDA and CDR2 SQIVND (reference sequence). This CDR3 spans 12 amino acids. CDR3 sequence reads: CASSISNYGYTF. The CDR3 nucleotides are TGTGCCAGTAGTATATCGAACTATGGCTACACCTTC.